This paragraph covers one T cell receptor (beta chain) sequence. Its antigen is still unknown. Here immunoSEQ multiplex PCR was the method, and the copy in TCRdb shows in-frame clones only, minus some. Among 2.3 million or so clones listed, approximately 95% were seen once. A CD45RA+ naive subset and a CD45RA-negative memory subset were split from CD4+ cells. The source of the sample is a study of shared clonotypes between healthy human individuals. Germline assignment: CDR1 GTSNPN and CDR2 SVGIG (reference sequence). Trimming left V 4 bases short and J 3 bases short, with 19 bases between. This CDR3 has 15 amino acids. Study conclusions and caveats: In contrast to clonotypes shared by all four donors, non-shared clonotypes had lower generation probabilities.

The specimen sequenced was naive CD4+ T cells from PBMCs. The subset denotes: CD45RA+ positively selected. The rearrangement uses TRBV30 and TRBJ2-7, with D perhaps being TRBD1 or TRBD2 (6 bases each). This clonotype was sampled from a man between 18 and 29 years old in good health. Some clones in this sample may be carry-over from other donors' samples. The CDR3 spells CAWNTGTGGNYEQYF. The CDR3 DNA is TGTGCCTGGAACACCGGGACTGGGGGCAACTACGAGCAGTACTTC.